One T cell receptor beta chain is described in this entry. This sample is part of a study of T-cell memory formation after mild COVID-19. The CDR3 contains 15 residues. V lost 3 bases to trimming and J lost 4 bases, with 16 bases between them. Germline lookup yields CDR1 MGHRA and CDR2 YSYEKL. In TCRdb, the 5' RACE reads were re-called with MiXCR into one record per CDR3 protein. The data contain under 600,000 distinct CDR3 sequences, roughly 22% of them singletons. The V and J genes are TRBV4-1 and TRBJ2-7, with D possibly matching TRBD2 (5 bases). This clonotype was sampled from an adult woman who had mild COVID-19 (a few samples of this study predate the infection). Cell type and time point are not known. Sequences were obtained from PBMCs or a T cell subset sorted from them (not recorded which). The CDR3 DNA follows: TGCGCCAGCAGCCACCGGACGGGCCCGGGGTACGAGCAGTACTTC. The encoded protein is CASSHRTGPGYEQYF.